Listed here are 9 T cell receptor beta chains from one sample, sequenced in a study of cytomegalovirus exposure and HLA in healthy donors (dated by TCRdb to about 2017). Library method: the immunoSEQ multiplex PCR assay. A mixture of 60 forward primers for TCR Vbeta segments and 13 reverse primers for TCR Jbeta segments was used in the multiplex PCR. TCRdb limited this immuneACCESS table to in-frame rearrangements with V and J called. A share of clones is missing; checked studies link under half to unresolved V genes, and the rest is unexplained. This sample has some 150,000 clones in its table, and less than 80% of those were observed once. Roughly 2% of the sample belongs to the ten largest clones. What was sequenced was PBMCs. These receptors were taken from a man aged 40-55 years in good health and CMV-seronegative.

The table lists this clone with a count of one. This chain joins TRBV30 and TRBJ1-4, with 7 positions matching TRBD1. Per germline, CDR1 GTSNPN and CDR2 SVGIG (reference sequence). The CDR3 extends over 13 amino acids. Trimming at V came to 3 bases and at J to 7 bases, leaving 5 bases not matched to a gene. The CDR3 DNA reads as TGTGCCTGGAGCCCCGGACAGGTTGAAAAACTGTTTTTT. It yields the protein CAWSPGQVEKLFF.

The rearrangement uses TRBV9 and TRBJ2-1, with D perhaps matching TRBD1 (6 bases). Per the germline V gene, CDR1 is SGDLS and CDR2 is YYNGEE. The CDR3 runs 15 residues. Trimming pared 0 bases from V and 9 bases from J, leaving 16 bases between. The chain's CDR3 is CASSVAAGEGSEQFF. In nucleotides, the CDR3 is TGTGCCAGCAGCGTAGCGGCAGGGGAAGGATCTGAGCAGTTCTTC. Full variable domain (rest looked up from reference TRBV9 and TRBJ2-1): DSGVTQTPKHLITATGQRVTLRCSPRSGDLSVYWYQQSLDQGLQFLIQYYNGEERAKGNILERFSAQQFPDLHSELNLSSLELGDSALYFCASSVAAGEGSEQFFGPGTRLTVL.

This clone has only a few counts. J is TRBJ2-7 and V is TRBV5-6; no firm D call. The CDR3 length is 14 residues. CDR1 and CDR2 (germline): SGHDT, YYEEEE. V was clipped by 4 bases and J by 0 bases, with 11 bases between them. This CDR3 reads CASSEFSSSYEQYF. The CDR3 nucleotides read TGTGCCAGCAGCGAATTTTCTAGCTCCTACGAGCAGTACTTC.

The genes are TRBV6-5 and TRBJ1-2, with D perhaps TRBD1 (5 bases). The germline V gene encodes CDR1 MNHEY and CDR2 SVGAGI. There are 14 residues in the CDR3. V was clipped by 5 bases and J by 3 bases, with 13 bases between them. CDR3 amino acids: CASSPGGRDYGYTF. The CDR3 DNA sequence: TGTGCCAGCAGTCCCGGGGGACGGGACTATGGCTACACCTTC.

V and J are TRBV15 and TRBJ2-4; no clear D gene. Trimming took 5 bases from V and 6 from J, leaving 14 bases between them. The CDR3 is made up of 14 amino acids. Germline assignment: CDR1 LNHNV and CDR2 YYDKDF (reference sequence). In DNA, the CDR3 is TGTGCCACCAGCGATGGTAGTGTGAGAAACATTCAGTACTTC. This gives the protein CATSDGSVRNIQYF.

The chain carries TRBV7-6 and TRBJ2-1; 8 bases fit TRBD2. The length of the CDR3 is 15 residues. The V and J ends lost 4 bases and 7 bases, in that order; junction bases with no gene match: 9. Germline V gives CDR1 SGHVS, CDR2 FNYEAQ. The CDR3 nucleotides read TGTGCCAGCAGCTCCTTTTCGGGAGGGCCGAATGAGCAGTTCTTC. Encoded protein: CASSSFSGGPNEQFF. Together with reference TRBV7-6 and TRBJ2-1, the CDR3 gives the full variable domain: GAGVSQSPRYKVTKRGQDVALRCDPISGHVSLYWYRQALGQGPEFLTYFNYEAQQDKSGLPNDRFSAERPEGSISTLTIQRTEQRDSAMYRCASSSFSGGPNEQFFGPGTRLTVL.

The rearrangement uses TRBV5-4 and TRBJ2-1; D perhaps matches TRBD2 (6 bases). Germline V gene sequence: CDR1 SGHNT, CDR2 YYREEE (reference sequence). V lost 2 bases and J 6 bases, leaving 9 bases between the germline ends. This CDR3 is built from 13 residues. In nucleotides, the CDR3 is TGTGCCAGCAGCTTTCTGGGGGGCAATGAGCAGTTCTTC. This sequence encodes CASSFLGGNEQFF.

A note on this clone: The junction departs from the called germline gene at one end, perhaps through a read error. V usage is TRBV7-7 and J usage is TRBJ2-7; TRBD1 agrees at 7 bases. The V gene's germline CDR1 is SSHAT and CDR2 FNYEAQ (reference sequence). This CDR3 has 13 residues. The DNA for the CDR3 is TGTGCTAGCAGTCGCGACAGGGCTGGAGAGCAGTACTTC. Translated: CASSRDRAGEQYF.

This clone was counted between two and nine times. With a much larger clone just one base away, this may be a read error. The rearrangement links TRBV5-6 to TRBJ2-6; 8 bases line up with TRBD1. This CDR3 has 19 residues. V gave up 3 bases and J gave up 0 bases; unmatched junction bases: 11. Germline assignment: CDR1 SGHDT and CDR2 YYEEEE. As DNA, the CDR3 is TGTGCCAGCAGCTATAGTCCCCGGGACAGGATCTCTGGGGCCAACGTCCTGACTTTC. As protein: CASSYSPRDRISGANVLTF.